The rows below give T cell receptor beta chains drawn from one sample of a study of T cells in localized non-small cell lung cancer. Generated by immunoSEQ multiplex PCR, the TCRdb table keeps only in-frame clones and is missing some. The data contain around 26,000 clones, around 93% of them singletons. The material sequenced was peripheral blood, taken before any cancer treatment. These receptors all stem from a female donor of 60 years or more with stage II squamous cell lung carcinoma. CDR3s include the opening cysteine and the closing phenylalanine or tryptophan. A D gene is named only where the DNA matches it firmly. Expanded clones get a size class; other rows say once, few or many, or leave the size out.

d_gene: .
j_gene: TRBJ1-5
v_gene: TRBV6-1
len: 16
abundance: .
CDR3nt: TGTGCCAGCAGTGAACTACAGGGTTATAGCAATCAGCCCCAGCATTTT
CDR3aa: CASSELQGYSNQPQHF

d_gene: TRBD1
j_gene: TRBJ1-1
v_gene: TRBV15
len: 15
abundance: .
CDR3nt: TGTGCCACCAGCACAGGACAGGGGGTGAACACTGAAGCTTTCTTT
CDR3aa: CATSTGQGVNTEAFF

d_gene: .
j_gene: TRBJ1-5
v_gene: TRBV28
len: 12
abundance: .
CDR3nt: TGTGCCGCCGATGGAGGAAATCAGCCCCAGCATTTT
CDR3aa: CAADGGNQPQHF

d_gene: .
j_gene: TRBJ1-1
v_gene: TRBV5-1
len: 15
abundance: .
CDR3nt: TGCGCCAGCACGCAACTGGGGCTAACGAACACTGAAGCTTTCTTT
CDR3aa: CASTQLGLTNTEAFF

d_gene: TRBD1
j_gene: TRBJ2-1
v_gene: TRBV28
len: 14
abundance: .
CDR3nt: TGTGCCAGCAGTGGGAGCGACAGGGGCAATGAGCAGTTCTTC
CDR3aa: CASSGSDRGNEQFF

d_gene: .
j_gene: TRBJ2-1
v_gene: TRBV30
len: 11
abundance: once
CDR3nt: TGTGCCTGGACTAGACAGAATGAGCAGTTCTTC
CDR3aa: CAWTRQNEQFF

d_gene: .
j_gene: TRBJ1-5
v_gene: TRBV9
len: 15
abundance: .
CDR3nt: TGTGCCAGCAGCGTAGGAGTAGGGGGCAATCAGCCCCAGCATTTT
CDR3aa: CASSVGVGGNQPQHF

d_gene: .
j_gene: TRBJ2-7
v_gene: TRBV2
len: 13
abundance: .
CDR3nt: TGTGCCAGCAGCACAGGCGATTCCTACGAGCAGTACTTC
CDR3aa: CASSTGDSYEQYF

d_gene: .
j_gene: TRBJ2-1
v_gene: TRBV29-1
len: 12
abundance: .
CDR3nt: TGCAGCGTTGACCCAGGTACCAATGAGCAGTTCTTC
CDR3aa: CSVDPGTNEQFF

d_gene: .
j_gene: TRBJ1-5
v_gene: TRBV6-1
len: 15
abundance: .
CDR3nt: TGTGCCAGCAGCCGGGAGGCCTTTAGCAATCAGCCCCAGCATTTT
CDR3aa: CASSREAFSNQPQHF

d_gene: .
j_gene: TRBJ1-3
v_gene: TRBV5-1
len: 16
abundance: .
CDR3nt: TGCGCCAGCAGCTTGGCCCCAGGGAGGTCAGGAAACACCATATATTTT
CDR3aa: CASSLAPGRSGNTIYF

d_gene: .
j_gene: TRBJ2-1
v_gene: TRBV4-3
len: 15
abundance: .
CDR3nt: TGCGCCAGCAGCCCGCTGGGGGCCGTCTACAATGAGCAGTTCTTC
CDR3aa: CASSPLGAVYNEQFF

d_gene: .
j_gene: TRBJ2-2
v_gene: TRBV5-1
len: 15
abundance: .
CDR3nt: TGCGCCAGCAGGGAGCGTGCCGTGTCGATCGGGGAGCTGTTTTTT
CDR3aa: CASRERAVSIGELFF

d_gene: .
j_gene: TRBJ1-1
v_gene: TRBV6-5
len: 13
abundance: .
CDR3nt: TGTGCCAGCAGTTACGGGGGGAGAGGAGGTGCTTTCTTT
CDR3aa: CASSYGGRGGAFF

d_gene: .
j_gene: TRBJ2-1
v_gene: TRBV6-5
len: 16
abundance: .
CDR3nt: TGTGCCAGCAGTTCTGGTAGGACGAGGCATCTCGATGAGCAGTTCTTC
CDR3aa: CASSSGRTRHLDEQFF

d_gene: .
j_gene: TRBJ2-5
v_gene: TRBV6-6
len: 14
abundance: .
CDR3nt: TGTGCCAGCAGTTCCTGGCCGTACCAAGAGACCCAGTACTTC
CDR3aa: CASSSWPYQETQYF

d_gene: .
j_gene: TRBJ2-1
v_gene: TRBV6-5
len: 13
abundance: few
CDR3nt: TGTGCCACCAAAGGAGGCTGGGTATACGAGCAGTTCTTC
CDR3aa: CATKGGWVYEQFF

d_gene: .
j_gene: TRBJ2-1
v_gene: TRBV6-6
len: 15
abundance: .
CDR3nt: TGTGCCAGCAGCTTAGACCGCGGAGGCTACAATGAGCAGTTCTTC
CDR3aa: CASSLDRGGYNEQFF

d_gene: TRBD1
j_gene: TRBJ1-4
v_gene: TRBV28
len: 16
abundance: few
CDR3nt: TGTGCCAGCAGTGAACCTGGGACAGGGGTAGAAGAAAAACTGTTTTTT
CDR3aa: CASSEPGTGVEEKLFF

d_gene: .
j_gene: TRBJ2-3
v_gene: TRBV7-9
len: 15
abundance: .
CDR3nt: TGTGCCAGCAGCTTACGCAGGGACCCTACAGATACGCAGTATTTT
CDR3aa: CASSLRRDPTDTQYF

d_gene: .
j_gene: TRBJ1-1
v_gene: TRBV2
len: 12
abundance: .
CDR3nt: TGTGCCAGCACTGGGAATCGCGCTGAAGCTTTCTTT
CDR3aa: CASTGNRAEAFF

d_gene: .
j_gene: TRBJ2-1
v_gene: TRBV5-1
len: 15
abundance: .
CDR3nt: TGCGCCAGCAGCTCCCGGCAGGGCACAATCAGTGAGCAGTTCTTC
CDR3aa: CASSSRQGTISEQFF

d_gene: .
j_gene: TRBJ1-1
v_gene: TRBV28
len: 15
abundance: .
CDR3nt: TGTGCCAGCACCCTCCCTGCCCAGGGGAACACTGAAGCTTTCTTT
CDR3aa: CASTLPAQGNTEAFF

d_gene: .
j_gene: TRBJ1-2
v_gene: TRBV18
len: 17
abundance: .
CDR3nt: TGTGCCAGCTCACCACCGGCCCGCTCTTTAGCAAACTATGGCTACACCTTC
CDR3aa: CASSPPARSLANYGYTF

d_gene: .
j_gene: TRBJ2-7
v_gene: TRBV7-2
len: 15
abundance: .
CDR3nt: TGTGCCAGCAGCGCAGGCTCAGGGCATGGGTACGAGCAGTACTTC
CDR3aa: CASSAGSGHGYEQYF